Described below is a single T cell receptor (beta chain) sequence and its context. The CDR3 length is 16 residues. Germline CDR1 is SGDLS and CDR2 is YYNGEE. Trimming removed 0 bases from V and 1 base from J; junction bases left unmatched: 6. The entry originates in a study of blood T cell repertoires in COVID-19. In terms of age and location, participants ranged from roughly 18 to 100 years and lived in about two dozen US areas. The method was immunoSEQ multiplex PCR; TCRdb's version includes in-frame clones alone and lacks a portion of them. Altogether a few hundred thousand clones are present, 86% being singletons, with the ten largest covering 3.8%.

The source of this sequence is a woman aged 40 to 55 with acute COVID-19. The chain carries TRBV9 and TRBJ1-1; 7 positions agree with TRBD1. The source material was PBMCs or T cells enriched from blood (not recorded which). In DNA, the CDR3 is TGTGCCAGCAGCGTAGGGGACAGCAGCTCGAACACTGAAGCTTTCTTT. It yields the protein CASSVGDSSSNTEAFF.